Listed below are T cell receptor beta chains from one sample, sequenced in a study of T cell responses to AZD1222 COVID-19 vaccine. The assay was immunoSEQ multiplex PCR, and TCRdb's table has in-frame clones only and misses some. The sample contains 130,000 to 150,000 clones, 80% to 85% of which appear only once. The sequences come from peripheral blood, collected on day 0 of MenACWY control vaccination. The source of these receptors is an adult in good health. Each CDR3 is given with its conserved first and last residue. D genes are given only for firm matches. Size is stated for part of the rows, as once, few or many counts, or as a class when the clone is expanded.

v_call,d_call,j_call,clone_size,cdr3_nt,cdr3_aa
TRBV6-5,.,TRBJ2-2,few,TGTGCCAGCATCCGTAACGGGGAGCTGTTTTTT,CASIRNGELFF
TRBV7-8,TRBD1,TRBJ2-7,few,TGTGCCAGCAGCCTTGGGACAGCCAACGAGCAGTACTTC,CASSLGTANEQYF
TRBV6-2/TRBV6-3,.,TRBJ1-1,.,TGTGCCAGCAGTCACACAGGGAACTCCCAGACGGCTTTCTTT,CASSHTGNSQTAFF
TRBV6-1,.,TRBJ1-4,few,TGTGCCAGCAGTGAAAGAGGGGATGGTGAAAAACTGTTTTTT,CASSERGDGEKLFF
TRBV20-1,TRBD1,TRBJ1-5,once,TGCAGTGCTAGTAAGACAGGGGGCCGGGGGAATCAGCCCCAGCATTTT,CSASKTGGRGNQPQHF
TRBV30,.,TRBJ1-5,few,TGTGCCTGGAGTGGACCCAATGAGAAGCCCCAGCATTTT,CAWSGPNEKPQHF
TRBV6-5,.,TRBJ1-5,.,TGTGCCAGCAGGGGTTACCAGGGTACCAATCAGCCCCAGCATTTT,CASRGYQGTNQPQHF
TRBV7-3,TRBD2,TRBJ2-2,.,TGTGCCAGCAGCTTAACGTCCGGGGGGGAGAACACCGGGGAGCTGTTTTTT,CASSLTSGGENTGELFF
TRBV5-4,.,TRBJ1-6,.,TGTGCCAGCAGCTCCCTCCGGGAGAGGGATAATTCACCCCTCCACTTT,CASSSLRERDNSPLHF
TRBV6-2/TRBV6-3,TRBD1,TRBJ1-2,.,TGTGCCAGCAGTTACGACAGGGGGTCGAATGGCTACACCTTC,CASSYDRGSNGYTF
TRBV7-6,.,TRBJ2-2,.,TGTGCCAGCAGCCCACGACAGGCCGGGGAGCTGTTTTTT,CASSPRQAGELFF
TRBV30,.,TRBJ1-1,.,TGTGCCTGGATGCCTTTCTCAGCCATGAACACTGAAGCTTTCTTT,CAWMPFSAMNTEAFF
TRBV6-5,TRBD1,TRBJ1-1,.,TGTGCCAGCAGAACTACAGGGGTCACTGAAGCTTTCTTT,CASRTTGVTEAFF
TRBV6-5,TRBD1,TRBJ1-1,.,TGTGCCAGCAGCTTTAACCAGGGGGTTGAAGCTTTCTTT,CASSFNQGVEAFF
TRBV3-1/TRBV3-2,TRBD2,TRBJ2-2,.,TGTGCCAGCAGCCTATCCGGGGGGGGCCGCGGGGAGCTGTTTTTT,CASSLSGGGRGELFF
TRBV7-3,.,TRBJ2-2,.,TGTGCCAGCAGCTTATTGGGCGCAGGGAACACCGGGGAGCTGTTTTTT,CASSLLGAGNTGELFF
TRBV27,TRBD1,TRBJ1-1,.,TGTGCCAGCAGTTTATGGGGGGCAGGGGGGAACACTGAAGCTTTCTTT,CASSLWGAGGNTEAFF
TRBV15,.,TRBJ1-6,.,TGTGCCACCAGCAGAGATCGGAATTCACCCCTCCACTTT,CATSRDRNSPLHF
TRBV5-4,.,TRBJ1-2,.,TGTGCCAGCAGCCAGACAGAAACCTATGGCTACACCTTC,CASSQTETYGYTF
TRBV18,.,TRBJ2-3,.,TGTGCCAGCTCACCAGAGTATACGCAGTATTTT,CASSPEYTQYF
TRBV7-8,.,TRBJ1-6,.,TGTGCCAGCAGCCACGGAGGCAGGGAGACACCCCTCCACTTT,CASSHGGRETPLHF
TRBV2,TRBD1,TRBJ1-4,.,TGTGCCAGCTATTATCGGACAGGGACAACTAATGAAAAACTGTTTTTT,CASYYRTGTTNEKLFF
TRBV30,TRBD1,TRBJ1-6,once,TGTGCCTGGGACCGACAGGGGTGGGTTTCACCCCTCCACTTT,CAWDRQGWVSPLHF
TRBV3-1/TRBV3-2,TRBD1,TRBJ1-2,.,TGTGCCAGCAGGACAGGGTTGGGCAACTATGGCTACACCTTC,CASRTGLGNYGYTF
TRBV5-1,.,TRBJ2-5,.,TGCGCCAGCACCTTTGGGGAGACCCAGTACTTC,CASTFGETQYF
TRBV2,TRBD1,TRBJ2-3,.,TGTGCCAGCGGGCAGGGGGTCACAGATACGCAGTATTTT,CASGQGVTDTQYF